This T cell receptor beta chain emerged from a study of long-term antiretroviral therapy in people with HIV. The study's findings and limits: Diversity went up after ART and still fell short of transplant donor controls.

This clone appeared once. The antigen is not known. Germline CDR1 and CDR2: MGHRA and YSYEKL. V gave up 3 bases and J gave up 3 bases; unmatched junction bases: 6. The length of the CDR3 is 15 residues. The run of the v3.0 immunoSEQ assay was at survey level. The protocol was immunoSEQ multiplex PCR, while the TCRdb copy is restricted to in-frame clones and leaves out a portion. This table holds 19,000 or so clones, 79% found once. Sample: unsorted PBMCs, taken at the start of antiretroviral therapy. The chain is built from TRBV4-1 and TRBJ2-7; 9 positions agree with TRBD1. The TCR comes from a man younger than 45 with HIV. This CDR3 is CASSQGPGQGYEQYF. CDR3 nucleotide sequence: TGCGCCAGCAGCCAGGGTCCGGGACAGGGCTACGAGCAGTACTTC.